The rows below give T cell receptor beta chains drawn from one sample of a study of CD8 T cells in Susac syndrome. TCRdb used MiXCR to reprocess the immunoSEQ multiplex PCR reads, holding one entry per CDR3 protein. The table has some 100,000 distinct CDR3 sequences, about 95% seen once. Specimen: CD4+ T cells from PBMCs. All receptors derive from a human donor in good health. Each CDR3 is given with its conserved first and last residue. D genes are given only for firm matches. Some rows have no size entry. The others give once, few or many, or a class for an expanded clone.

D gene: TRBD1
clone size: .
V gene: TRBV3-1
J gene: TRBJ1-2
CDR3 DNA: TGTGCCAGCAGCTTACAGGGGGCTGAAAACTATGGCTACACCTTC
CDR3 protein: CASSLQGAENYGYTF

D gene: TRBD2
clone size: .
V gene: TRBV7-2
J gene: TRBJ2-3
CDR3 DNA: TGTGCCAGCGGCGGCGGGGGGGCGGGAGATACGCAGTATTTT
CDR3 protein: CASGGGGAGDTQYF

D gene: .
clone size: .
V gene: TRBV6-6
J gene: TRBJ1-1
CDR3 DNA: TGTGCCAGCAGCGCCCGCTGGGGGGACACTGAAGCTTTCTTT
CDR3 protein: CASSARWGDTEAFF

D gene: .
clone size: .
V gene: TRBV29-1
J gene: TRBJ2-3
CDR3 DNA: TGCAGCGTTTCAGGCAGGGTTAACACAGATACGCAGTATTTT
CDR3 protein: CSVSGRVNTDTQYF

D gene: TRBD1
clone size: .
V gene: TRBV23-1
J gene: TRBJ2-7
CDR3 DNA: TGCGCCAGCAGCTGCGGGGGACAGGGGTTCTACGAGCAGTACTTC
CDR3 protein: CASSCGGQGFYEQYF

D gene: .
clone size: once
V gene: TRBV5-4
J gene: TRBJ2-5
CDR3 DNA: TGTGCCAGCAGCTTGTATGTCCAAGAGACCCAGTACTTC
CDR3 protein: CASSLYVQETQYF

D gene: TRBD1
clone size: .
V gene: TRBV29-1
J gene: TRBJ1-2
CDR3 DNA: TGCAGCGTTCTCCGGGACAGGGAGGGCTACACCTTC
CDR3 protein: CSVLRDREGYTF

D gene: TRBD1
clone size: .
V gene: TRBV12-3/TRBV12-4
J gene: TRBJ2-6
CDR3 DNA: TGTGCCAGCAGTTTAGGACAGGGCGGATCTGGGGCCAACGTCCTGACTTTC
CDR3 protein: CASSLGQGGSGANVLTF

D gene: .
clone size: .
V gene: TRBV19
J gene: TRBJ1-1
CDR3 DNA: TGTGCCAGTAGCGGGGGTACCACTGAAGCTTTCTTT
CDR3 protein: CASSGGTTEAFF

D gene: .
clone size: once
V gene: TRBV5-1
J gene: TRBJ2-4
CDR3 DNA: TGCGCCAGCAGGGACAATGACATTCAGTACTTC
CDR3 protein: CASRDNDIQYF

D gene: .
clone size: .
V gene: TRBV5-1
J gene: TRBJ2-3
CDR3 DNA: TGCGCCAGCAGCTTCGGACTTGAGGCAGATACGCAGTATTTT
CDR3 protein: CASSFGLEADTQYF

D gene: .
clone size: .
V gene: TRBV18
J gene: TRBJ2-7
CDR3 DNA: TGTGCCAGCTCGCCCGGACACAACTACGAGCAGTACTTC
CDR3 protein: CASSPGHNYEQYF

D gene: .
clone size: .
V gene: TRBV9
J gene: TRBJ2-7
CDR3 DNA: TGTGCCAGCAGCACCCAGGGGGGCTCCTACGAGCAGTACTTC
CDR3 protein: CASSTQGGSYEQYF

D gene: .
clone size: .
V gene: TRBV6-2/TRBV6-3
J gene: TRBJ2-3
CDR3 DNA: TGTGCCAGCAGTTACGGACGTAGCACAGATACGCAGTATTTT
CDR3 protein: CASSYGRSTDTQYF

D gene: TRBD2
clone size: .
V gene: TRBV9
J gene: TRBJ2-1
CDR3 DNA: TGTGCCAGCAGCGTAGGGAGCGGGAGTAAGTCCGGTGAGCAGTTCTTC
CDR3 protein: CASSVGSGSKSGEQFF

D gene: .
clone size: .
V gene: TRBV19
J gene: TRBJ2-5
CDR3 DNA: TGTGCCAGTAGTATTGCAGGGACGATGCGAGAGACCCAGTACTTC
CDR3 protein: CASSIAGTMRETQYF

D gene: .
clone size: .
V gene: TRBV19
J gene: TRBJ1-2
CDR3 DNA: TGTGCCAGTAGTGCCGAACGTGGGGGCCCTAACTATGGCTACACCTTC
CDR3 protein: CASSAERGGPNYGYTF

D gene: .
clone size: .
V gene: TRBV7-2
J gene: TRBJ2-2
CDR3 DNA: TGTGCCAGCAGCCGTGGCGCGAACACCGGGGAGCTGTTTTTT
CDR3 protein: CASSRGANTGELFF

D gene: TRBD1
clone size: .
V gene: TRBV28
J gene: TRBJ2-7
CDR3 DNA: TGTGCCAGCAGTTCCGGGACAGACGAGCAGTACTTC
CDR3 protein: CASSSGTDEQYF

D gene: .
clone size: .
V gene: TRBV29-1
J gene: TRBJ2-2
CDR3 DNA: TGCAGCGCCTCTCCCGGGACCGGGGAGCTGTTTTTT
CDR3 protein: CSASPGTGELFF

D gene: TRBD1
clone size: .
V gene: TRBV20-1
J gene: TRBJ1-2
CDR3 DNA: TGCAGTGCTAGACCGAAAAGGACAGGGACGGGTGGCTACACCTTC
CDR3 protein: CSARPKRTGTGGYTF

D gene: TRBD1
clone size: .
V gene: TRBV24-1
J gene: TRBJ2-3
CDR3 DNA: TGTGCCACCGAGCCGGGACAGGGTTCAGATACGCAGTATTTT
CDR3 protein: CATEPGQGSDTQYF

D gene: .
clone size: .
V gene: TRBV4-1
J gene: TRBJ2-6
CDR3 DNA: TGCGCCAGCGCCCGCACCTCAGGGTCTGGGGCCAACGTCCTGACTTTC
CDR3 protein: CASARTSGSGANVLTF

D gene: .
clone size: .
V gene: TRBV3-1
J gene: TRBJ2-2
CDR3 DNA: TGTGCCAGCAGCCAAGGGGGAGAGACCGGGGAGCTGTTTTTT
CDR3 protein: CASSQGGETGELFF

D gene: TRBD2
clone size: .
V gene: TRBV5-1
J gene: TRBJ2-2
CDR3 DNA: TGCGCCAGCAGCACCTTAGCGGGAGCTCTCCACACCGGGGAGCTGTTTTTT
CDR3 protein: CASSTLAGALHTGELFF

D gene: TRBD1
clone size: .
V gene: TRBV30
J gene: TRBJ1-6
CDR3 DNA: TGTGCCTGGAGTGTGTCCGGGACAGCGAATTCACCCCTCCACTTT
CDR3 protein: CAWSVSGTANSPLHF

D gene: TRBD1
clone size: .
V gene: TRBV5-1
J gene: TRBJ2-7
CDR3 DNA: TGCGCCAGCAGCTTGCTGGACAGGGCGTACGAGCAGTACTTC
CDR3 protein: CASSLLDRAYEQYF

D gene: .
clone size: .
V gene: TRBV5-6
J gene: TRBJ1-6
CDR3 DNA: TGTGCCAGCAGCCGAGGTGTGGGTAGCAACGATTCACCCCTCCACTTT
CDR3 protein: CASSRGVGSNDSPLHF

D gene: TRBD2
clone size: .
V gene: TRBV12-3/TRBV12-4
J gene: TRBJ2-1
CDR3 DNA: TGTGCCAGCAGTTTAGCGAGGCGGGGACTACTAGACTCCTACAATGAGCAGTTCTTC
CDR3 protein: CASSLARRGLLDSYNEQFF

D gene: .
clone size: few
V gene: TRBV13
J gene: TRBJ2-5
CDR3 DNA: TGTGCCAGCAGCTTATTGGAGACCCAGTACTTC
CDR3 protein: CASSLLETQYF

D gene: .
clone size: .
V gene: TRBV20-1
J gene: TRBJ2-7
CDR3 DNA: TGCAGTGCTTGGGCTACCTACGAGCAGTACTTC
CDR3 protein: CSAWATYEQYF

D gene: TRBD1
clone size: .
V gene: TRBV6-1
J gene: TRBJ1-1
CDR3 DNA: TGTGCCAGCAGTGCCGATCCAGGGGGCACTGAAGCTTTCTTT
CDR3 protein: CASSADPGGTEAFF

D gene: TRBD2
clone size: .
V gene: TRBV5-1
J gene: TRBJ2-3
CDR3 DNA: TGCGCCAGCAGCTTCGGCGGGGGGCTCACAGATACGCAGTATTTT
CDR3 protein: CASSFGGGLTDTQYF

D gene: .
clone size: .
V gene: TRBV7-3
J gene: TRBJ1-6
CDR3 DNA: TGTGCCAGCAGCCCCAGAGGCCAAGCCAATTCACCCCTCCACTTT
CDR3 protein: CASSPRGQANSPLHF

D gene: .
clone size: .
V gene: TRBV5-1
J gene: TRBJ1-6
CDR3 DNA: TGCGCCAGCAGCTTGGATCAGCTTAATTCACCCCTCCACTTT
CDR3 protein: CASSLDQLNSPLHF

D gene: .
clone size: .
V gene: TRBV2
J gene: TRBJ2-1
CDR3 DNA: TGTGCCAGCAGTGACTACAATGAGCAGTTCTTC
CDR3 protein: CASSDYNEQFF

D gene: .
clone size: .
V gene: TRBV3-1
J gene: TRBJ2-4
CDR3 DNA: TGTGCCAGCAGCCAGTCCCTGAGGAACGCCACACGCTTAAACATTCAGTACTTC
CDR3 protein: CASSQSLRNATRLNIQYF